The clone carrying this T cell receptor beta chain was counted at least ten times. Its specificity is unknown. In terms of origin and age, donors were healthy Caucasian individuals from Russia aged about 6 to 95. This sample stems from a study of blood T cells in healthy people across ages. Study-wide results and limits: Per million T cells, TCR beta diversity dropped about linearly as age rose. A strong correlation was found between TCR beta diversity and the percentage of naive T cells.

With a J-beta primer mix and a sample-barcoded 5' primer, a second PCR ran roughly 6 to 12 cycles. The yield of each sample was at least 2.5 million CDR3-containing paired-end reads. TCRdb passed the 5' RACE reads through MiXCR, listing each CDR3 protein once. The sample consists of just under 900,000 distinct CDR3 sequences, more than 25% of them appearing once. The ends were cut back, 3 bases at V and 6 bases at J, with 10 bases in the middle. Germline V CDR1 and CDR2: MNHEY, SVGAGI. The length of the CDR3 is 13 residues. This rearrangement joins TRBV6-5 to TRBJ2-3, with D possibly TRBD2 on 6 matching bases. The sequencing sample was made of blood. The receptor's source is a woman older than 75 in good health. The DNA of the CDR3 is TGTGCCAGCAGTTATGGGGGGTCGGATACGCAGTATTTT. As protein: CASSYGGSDTQYF.